The next 17 T cell receptor beta chains were all read from a single sample in a study of blood T cell repertoires in COVID-19. TCRdb keeps only in-frame clones here, not all; method: immunoSEQ multiplex PCR. The top ten hold about 9.4% of the sample, which has approximately 150,000 clones, just under 90% seen once. The sample consisted of peripheral blood. Receptors originate from a woman aged 50 to 60 with active or convalescent COVID-19.

This clone was counted a single time. The gene calls are TRBV6-5 and TRBJ1-2, with 9 bases fitting TRBD1. Germline assignment: CDR1 MNHEY and CDR2 SVGAGI. The CDR3 length is 14 residues. V shed 8 bases, J shed 8 bases, and the junction held 12 bases outside the gene matches. The CDR3 DNA reads as TGTGCCAGCGGGGATACAGGGGGCATAAGAGGCTACACCTTC. Its protein product is CASGDTGGIRGYTF.

V and J are TRBV5-4 and TRBJ1-1; D uncertain. The CDR3 consists of 13 residues. Germline CDR1 SGHNT, CDR2 YYREEE (reference sequence). Trimming left V 0 bases short and J 10 bases short, with 13 bases between. The CDR3 loop is CASSLGGREGAFF. The CDR3 DNA reads as TGTGCCAGCAGCTTGGGTGGCAGAGAGGGAGCTTTCTTT.

This chain uses TRBV11-2 with TRBJ1-2; no reliable D call. Trimming pared 1 base from V and 3 bases from J, leaving 9 bases between. The CDR3 runs to 14 residues. CDR1 and CDR2 from the germline V gene are SGHAT and FQNNGV. For the CDR3, the DNA is TGTGCCAGCAGCTTAGGGCTTGTCGACTATGGCTACACCTTC. Protein product: CASSLGLVDYGYTF.

The chain has TRBV27 and TRBJ2-7, with 10 positions matching TRBD2. The CDR3 has 18 amino acids. The junction had 14 bases not matched to a gene; V was cut back by 1 base and J by 5 bases. Germline values: CDR1 MNHEY, CDR2 SMNVEV (reference sequence). The CDR3 here is CASSLLWLAGESGHEQYF. The CDR3, as DNA: TGTGCCAGCAGTTTATTATGGCTAGCGGGGGAATCAGGGCACGAGCAGTACTTC.

This rearrangement joins TRBV2 to TRBJ1-6; the D gene is possibly TRBD1 (6 bases). From germline, CDR1 is SNHLY and CDR2 FYNNEI. The V and J ends lost 5 bases and 9 bases respectively, with 20 bases between them. The CDR3 has 16 residues. The CDR3 loop is CASSRGGGGSGSPLHF. For the CDR3, the DNA is TGTGCCAGCAGTCGAGGGGGGGGAGGCTCGGGTTCACCCCTCCACTTT.

The CDR3, as DNA: TGTGCCAGCAGCGTAGGACGGGTAATTAATTCACCCCTCCACTTT. Translating it yields CASSVGRVINSPLHF. This sequence joins TRBV9 and TRBJ1-6; D remains unclear. The CDR3 is made up of 15 amino acids. V dropped 0 bases and J dropped 6 bases, with 10 bases sitting between them. The germline CDR1 and CDR2 sequences are SGDLS and YYNGEE.

V and J are TRBV28 and TRBJ2-3; D unclear. This CDR3 is 15 amino acids long. Per the germline V gene, CDR1 is MDHEN and CDR2 is SYDVKM. V was shortened by 8 bases and J by 6 bases, with 21 bases between the two germline ends. The chain's CDR3 is CASLPPAAPLDTQYF. The CDR3 DNA is TGTGCCAGCCTACCCCCCGCGGCCCCACTCGATACGCAGTATTTT.

This clone has more than one count but fewer than ten. The rearrangement uses TRBV6-5 and TRBJ2-5, with 9 bases identical to TRBD2. Germline trimming cut 7 bases from V and 2 bases from J; bases unmatched to any gene: 5. Per germline, CDR1 MNHEY and CDR2 SVGAGI. The CDR3 is made up of 14 amino acids. The CDR3 protein is CASTVSGSQETQYF. The CDR3 DNA reads as TGTGCCAGCACGGTTAGCGGGAGTCAAGAGACCCAGTACTTC.

This clone was recorded only once. The V gene is TRBV4-3, the J gene TRBJ1-1; no definite D call. Deletions cut 5 bases from V and 0 bases from J, with 7 bases between. The CDR3 runs 13 residues. CDR1 LGHNA and CDR2 YSLEER come from the germline V gene. The CDR3 coding sequence is TGCGCCAGCAGCTATGACATGAACACTGAAGCTTTCTTT. Its translation is CASSYDMNTEAFF.

The rearrangement joins TRBV29-1 to TRBJ1-1; tentative D call: TRBD1 (6 bases). V was clipped by 7 bases and J by 1 base, with 13 bases between them. Germline CDR1 is SQVTM and CDR2 is ANQGSEA. This CDR3 is built from 13 residues. Written as DNA, the CDR3 is TGCAGCGGCAGGACAGACCCGAACACTGAAGCTTTCTTT. As protein: CSGRTDPNTEAFF.

The rearrangement links TRBV27 to TRBJ1-5, with 9 bases matching TRBD1. V lost 4 bases, J lost 9 bases, and 7 bases stayed unmatched. Germline loops: CDR1 MNHEY, CDR2 SMNVEV (reference sequence). The CDR3 extends over 14 amino acids. This CDR3 reads CASSWGQGGLPQHF. The CDR3 coding sequence is TGTGCCAGCAGTTGGGGACAGGGTGGTCTGCCCCAGCATTTT.

The rearrangement links TRBV19 to TRBJ1-1; no clear D gene. The ends were cut back, 11 bases at V and 1 base at J, with 26 bases in the middle. The CDR3 length is 17 residues. In germline, CDR1 is LNHDA, CDR2 SQIVND (reference sequence). The CDR3 spells CAGPSIPPQVKNTEAFF. The CDR3 DNA sequence: TGTGCCGGCCCCAGTATCCCCCCGCAGGTTAAGAACACTGAAGCTTTCTTT.

The chain has TRBV19 and TRBJ1-4; D uncertain. V was cut by 3 bases and J by 3 bases, with 14 bases left in between. Germline loops: CDR1 LNHDA, CDR2 SQIVND (reference sequence). This CDR3 comprises 16 residues. CDR3 coding DNA: TGTGCCAGTAGTATTTGGAGGGCCGCTGCTAATGAAAAACTGTTTTTT. Protein product: CASSIWRAAANEKLFF.

Written as DNA, the CDR3 is TGTGCCAGCAGCCCGAGATTCGGGGGGGGCTACAATGAGCAGTTCTTC. Its protein product is CASSPRFGGGYNEQFF. This chain connects TRBV7-2 to TRBJ2-1, with 8 bases aligning to TRBD2. This CDR3 has 16 amino acids. V lost 5 bases, J lost 3 bases, and 9 bases stayed unmatched. CDR1 is SGHTA and CDR2 is FQGNSA in the germline V gene.

The CDR3 loop reads CASSLGSRNQPQHF. CDR3 nucleotides: TGTGCCAGCAGTTTGGGCAGCCGCAATCAGCCCCAGCATTTT. The chain recombines TRBV6-2 or TRBV6-3 with TRBJ1-5; D call uncertain. The V end lost 4 bases, the J end lost 2 bases, and 9 bases lay between the germline ends. This CDR3 comprises 14 residues. Germline-derived CDR1 and CDR2 are MNHEY and SVGEGT.

The J gene is TRBJ1-1, the V gene TRBV10-3, with TRBD1 as a possible D gene (5 bases). There are 16 residues in the CDR3. The V end was cut by 6 bases, the J end by 1 base, with 18 bases between. Germline CDR1 and CDR2: ENHRY and SYGVKD. The CDR3 bases are TGTGCCATCAGCCGGGACTTGAACGCCGCGAACACTGAAGCTTTCTTT. Translated: CAISRDLNAANTEAFF.

This clone has at least ten counts. The CDR3 loop is CASGPPRAGGGYVTQYF. In DNA form, the CDR3 reads TGTGCTAGTGGTCCGCCCCGGGCGGGGGGCGGTTATGTTACGCAGTATTTT. The chain carries TRBV12-5 and TRBJ2-3, with TRBD2 matching 8 bases. There are 17 residues in the CDR3. CDR1 is LGHNT, CDR2 FRNRAP, per germline. Unmatched junction bases numbered 18, after V lost 5 bases and J lost 8 bases.